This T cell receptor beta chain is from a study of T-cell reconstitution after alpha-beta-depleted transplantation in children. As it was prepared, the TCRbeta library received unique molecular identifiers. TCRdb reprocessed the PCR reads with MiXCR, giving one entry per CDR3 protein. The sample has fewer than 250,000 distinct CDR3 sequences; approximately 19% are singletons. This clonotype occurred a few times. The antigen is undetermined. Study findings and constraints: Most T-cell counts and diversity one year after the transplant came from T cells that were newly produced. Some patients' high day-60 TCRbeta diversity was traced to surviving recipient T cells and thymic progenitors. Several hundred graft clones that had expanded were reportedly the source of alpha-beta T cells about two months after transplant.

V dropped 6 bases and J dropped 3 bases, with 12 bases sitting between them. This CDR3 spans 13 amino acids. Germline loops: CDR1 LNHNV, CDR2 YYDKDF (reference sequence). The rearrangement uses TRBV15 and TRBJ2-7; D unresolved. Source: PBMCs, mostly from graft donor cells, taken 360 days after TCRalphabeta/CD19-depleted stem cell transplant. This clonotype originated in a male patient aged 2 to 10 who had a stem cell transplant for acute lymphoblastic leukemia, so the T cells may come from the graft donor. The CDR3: CATSTRKNYEQYF. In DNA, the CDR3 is TGTGCCACCAGTACCAGGAAGAACTACGAGCAGTACTTC.